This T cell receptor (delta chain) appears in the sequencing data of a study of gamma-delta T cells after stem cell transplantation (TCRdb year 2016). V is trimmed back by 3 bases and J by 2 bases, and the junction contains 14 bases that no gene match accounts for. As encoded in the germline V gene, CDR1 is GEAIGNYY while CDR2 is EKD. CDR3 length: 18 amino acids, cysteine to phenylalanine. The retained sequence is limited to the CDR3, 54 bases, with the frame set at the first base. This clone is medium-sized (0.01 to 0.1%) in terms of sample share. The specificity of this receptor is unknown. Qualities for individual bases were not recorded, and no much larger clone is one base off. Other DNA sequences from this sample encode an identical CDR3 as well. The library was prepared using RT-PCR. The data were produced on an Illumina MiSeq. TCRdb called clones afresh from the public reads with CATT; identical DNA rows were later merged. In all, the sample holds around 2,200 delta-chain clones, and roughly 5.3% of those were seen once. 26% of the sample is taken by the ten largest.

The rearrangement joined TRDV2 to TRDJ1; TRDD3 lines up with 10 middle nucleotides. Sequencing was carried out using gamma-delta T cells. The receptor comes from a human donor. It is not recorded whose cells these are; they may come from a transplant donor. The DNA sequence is TGTGCCTGTGACTTCCTGGGGGATAATTTCCTAAGTACCGATAAACTCATCTTT. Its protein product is CACDFLGDNFLSTDKLIF.